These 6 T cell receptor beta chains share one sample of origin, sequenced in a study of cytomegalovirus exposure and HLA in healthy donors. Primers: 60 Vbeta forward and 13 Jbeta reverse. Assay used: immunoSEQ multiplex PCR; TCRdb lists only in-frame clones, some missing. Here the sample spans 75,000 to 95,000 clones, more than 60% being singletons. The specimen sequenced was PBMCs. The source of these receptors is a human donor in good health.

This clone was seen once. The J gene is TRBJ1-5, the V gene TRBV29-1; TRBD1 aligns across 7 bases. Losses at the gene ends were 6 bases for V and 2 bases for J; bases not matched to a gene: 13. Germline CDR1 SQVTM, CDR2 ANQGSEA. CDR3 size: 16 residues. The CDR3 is CSVPYDREWGNQPQHF. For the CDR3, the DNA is TGCAGCGTCCCATATGACAGGGAGTGGGGCAATCAGCCCCAGCATTTT. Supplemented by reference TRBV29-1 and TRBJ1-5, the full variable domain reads SAVISQKPSRDICQRGTSLTIQCQVDSQVTMMFWYRQQPGQSLTLIATANQGSEATYESGFVIDKFPISRPNLTFSTLTVSNMSPEDSSIYLCSVPYDREWGNQPQHFGDGTRLSIL.

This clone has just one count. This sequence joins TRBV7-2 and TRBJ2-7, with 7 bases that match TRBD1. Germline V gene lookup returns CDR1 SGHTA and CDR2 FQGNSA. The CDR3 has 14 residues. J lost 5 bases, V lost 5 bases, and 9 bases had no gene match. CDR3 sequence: CASSRDSPWDEQYF. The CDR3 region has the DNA TGTGCCAGCAGCCGGGACAGCCCCTGGGACGAGCAGTACTTC.

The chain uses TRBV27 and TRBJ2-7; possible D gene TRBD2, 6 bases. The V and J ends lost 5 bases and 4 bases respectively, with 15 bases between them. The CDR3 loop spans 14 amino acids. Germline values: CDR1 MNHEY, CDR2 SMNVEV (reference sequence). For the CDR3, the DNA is TGTGCCAGCAGTAACCAACTAGCAGGGTACGAGCAGTACTTC. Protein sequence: CASSNQLAGYEQYF.

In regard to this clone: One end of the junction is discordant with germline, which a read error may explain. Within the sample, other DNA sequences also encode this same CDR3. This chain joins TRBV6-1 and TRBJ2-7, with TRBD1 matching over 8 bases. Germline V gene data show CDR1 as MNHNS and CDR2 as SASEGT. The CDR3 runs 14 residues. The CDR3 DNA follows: TGCGCCAGCAACAGAGACAGGGGTCGGAACGAGCAGTACTTC. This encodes CASNRDRGRNEQYF.

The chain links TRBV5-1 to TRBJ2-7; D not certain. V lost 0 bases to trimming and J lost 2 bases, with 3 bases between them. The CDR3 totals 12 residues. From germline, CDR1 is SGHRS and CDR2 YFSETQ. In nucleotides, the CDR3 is TGCGCCAGCAGCTTGGGCGCCTACGAGCAGTACTTC. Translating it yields CASSLGAYEQYF.

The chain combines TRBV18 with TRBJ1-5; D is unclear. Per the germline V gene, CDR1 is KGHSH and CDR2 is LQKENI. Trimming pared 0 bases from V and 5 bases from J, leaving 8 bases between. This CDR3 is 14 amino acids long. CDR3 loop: CASSPPITDQPQHF. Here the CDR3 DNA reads TGTGCCAGCTCACCACCGATTACTGATCAGCCCCAGCATTTT.